Each of the 20 T cell receptor beta chains below was sequenced from the same sample in a study of blood T cell repertoires in COVID-19. Some clones are missing from TCRdb's copy, which holds only in-frame ones; the method was immunoSEQ multiplex PCR. The profile shows approximately 97,000 clones, approximately 86% of them singletons. Sequenced sample: peripheral blood. These receptors were collected from a woman aged 80 or over with acute or convalescent COVID-19.

This clone was counted a single time. The rearrangement joins TRBV5-1 to TRBJ2-1; D unresolved. The length of the CDR3 is 18 residues. CDR1 and CDR2 from the germline V gene are SGHRS and YFSETQ. The V end lost 0 bases, the J end lost 0 bases, and 16 bases lay between the germline ends. DNA of the CDR3: TGCGCCAGCAGCTTGGGCGCCTACTCCTATAGCTCCTACAATGAGCAGTTCTTC. Residues: CASSLGAYSYSSYNEQFF.

This chain links TRBV4-1 with TRBJ1-2; TRBD1 aligns across 7 bases. Germline loops: CDR1 MGHRA, CDR2 YSYEKL. This CDR3 is 17 amino acids long. V lost 0 bases to trimming and J lost 6 bases; unmatched junction nucleotides: 13. This chain's CDR3 is CASSQDNLQGRGNGYTF. The CDR3 nucleotides read TGCGCCAGCAGCCAAGATAACCTTCAGGGCAGGGGGAATGGCTACACCTTC.

This chain connects TRBV9 to TRBJ1-6; weak D call: TRBD1 (5 bases). Germline loops: CDR1 SGDLS, CDR2 YYNGEE. The CDR3 is 14 amino acids. V was shortened by 2 bases and J by 9 bases, with 12 bases between the two germline ends. This CDR3 is CASSVGQSGSPLHF. In DNA, the CDR3 is TGTGCCAGCAGCGTTGGACAATCCGGTTCACCCCTCCACTTT. The entire variable domain, with the rest obtained from reference TRBV9 and TRBJ1-6, is as follows: DSGVTQTPKHLITATGQRVTLRCSPRSGDLSVYWYQQSLDQGLQFLIQYYNGEERAKGNILERFSAQQFPDLHSELNLSSLELGDSALYFCASSVGQSGSPLHFGNGTRLTVT.

The J gene is TRBJ1-2, the V gene TRBV28; D not certain. The V end lost 7 bases, the J end lost 6 bases, and 18 bases lay between the germline ends. Germline lookup yields CDR1 MDHEN and CDR2 SYDVKM. The CDR3 sequence is 14 residues long. Written as DNA, the CDR3 is TGTGCCAGCACTAAACGGAGTTATAGGAATGGCTACACCTTC. Translated: CASTKRSYRNGYTF.

V and J are TRBV14 and TRBJ1-1, with D possibly being TRBD1 (6 bases). The CDR3 sequence is 15 residues long. Between the trimmed V and J ends, which lost 1 base and 5 bases, there was a span of 14 bases. Germline V gene sequence: CDR1 SGHDN, CDR2 FVKESK. CDR3 region: CASSQVGAGWTEAFF. CDR3 DNA: TGTGCCAGCAGCCAAGTGGGGGCAGGGTGGACTGAAGCTTTCTTT.

This chain links TRBV6-5 with TRBJ2-7, with 11 bases matching TRBD1. The V and J ends lost 2 bases and 5 bases, in that order; junction bases with no gene match: 2. The germline V gene has CDR1 MNHEY and CDR2 SVGAGI. The length of the CDR3 is 14 residues. In DNA, the CDR3 is TGTGCCAGCAGTTACCGGACAGGGGGCAACGAGCAGTACTTC. Protein product: CASSYRTGGNEQYF.

This chain joins TRBV27 and TRBJ1-6; D might be TRBD1 (5 bases). With 8 bases removed from V and 0 bases from J, the gap between germline ends came to 17 bases. The CDR3 totals 17 residues. The germline gives CDR1 MNHEY, CDR2 SMNVEV (reference sequence). The CDR3 loop is CASGRGVQSSYNSPLHF. The DNA for the CDR3 is TGTGCCAGCGGCCGGGGGGTACAGAGCTCCTATAATTCACCCCTCCACTTT.

The rearrangement uses TRBV9 and TRBJ2-7; D perhaps matches TRBD1 (5 bases). Trimming took 0 bases from V and 0 from J, leaving 7 bases between them. CDR1 and CDR2 from the germline V gene are SGDLS and YYNGEE. This CDR3 region has 14 residues. In nucleotides, the CDR3 is TGTGCCAGCAGCGTAGGGGGCAGCTCCTACGAGCAGTACTTC. Translation: CASSVGGSSYEQYF.

CDR3 nucleotide sequence: TGTGCCAGCAGCCGCCGGAGCTTAAGCACAGATACGCAGTATTTT. This sequence encodes CASSRRSLSTDTQYF. This chain joins TRBV13 and TRBJ2-3; D is unresolved. Germline CDR1 and CDR2: PRHDT and FYEKMQ (reference sequence). The CDR3 is made up of 15 amino acids. V dropped 5 bases and J dropped 0 bases, with 12 bases sitting between them. Full variable domain (remainder filled in from reference TRBV13 and TRBJ2-3): AAGVIQSPRHLIKEKRETATLKCYPIPRHDTVYWYQQGPGQDPQFLISFYEKMQSDKGSIPDRFSAQQFSDYHSELNMSSLELGDSALYFCASSRRSLSTDTQYFGPGTRLTVL.

The rearrangement joins TRBV19 to TRBJ1-1, with 8 positions matching TRBD1. The CDR3 loop spans 15 amino acids. V gave up 5 bases and J gave up 4 bases; unmatched junction bases: 9. Per the germline V gene, CDR1 is LNHDA and CDR2 is SQIVND (reference sequence). The CDR3 loop is CASSLTGGRGTEAFF. The CDR3 DNA follows: TGTGCCAGTAGTCTCACAGGGGGAAGAGGCACTGAAGCTTTCTTT.

This chain joins TRBV6-5 and TRBJ2-7, with 9 bases aligning to TRBD2. J was trimmed by 6 bases and V by 6 bases; bases with no gene match: 9. Germline CDR1 is MNHEY and CDR2 is SVGAGI. The CDR3 runs 14 residues. CDR3 sequence (DNA): TGTGCCAGCAGCCCCCTGGGACTAGCCCCCGAGCAGTACTTC. Protein product: CASSPLGLAPEQYF.

This chain connects TRBV19 to TRBJ1-1, with TRBD1 matching 7 bases. V shed 6 bases and J 5 bases; nucleotides not matched to a gene: 6. The CDR3 consists of 13 residues. CDR1 is LNHDA, CDR2 SQIVND, per germline (reference sequence). In nucleotides, the CDR3 is TGTGCCAGTAGCCAGGGGGTTTGGACTGAAGCTTTCTTT. Translating gives CASSQGVWTEAFF.

The rearrangement links TRBV7-8 to TRBJ1-2, with unresolved D. Deletions cut 5 bases from V and 0 bases from J, with 7 bases between. Germline CDR1 SGHVS, CDR2 FQNEAQ. The CDR3 length is 13 residues. This CDR3 reads CASSAKSNYGYTF. The DNA for the CDR3 is TGTGCCAGCAGCGCGAAATCTAACTATGGCTACACCTTC. Supplemented by reference TRBV7-8 and TRBJ1-2, the full variable domain reads GAGVSQSPRYKVAKRGQDVALRCDPISGHVSLFWYQQALGQGPEFLTYFQNEAQLDKSGLPSDRFFAERPEGSVSTLKIQRTQQEDSAVYLCASSAKSNYGYTFGSGTRLTVV.

This rearrangement joins TRBV7-2 to TRBJ2-5, with TRBD2 identical over 11 bases. V lost 6 bases to trimming and J lost 2 bases; unmatched junction nucleotides: 11. The CDR3 is 17 amino acids. The germline V gene has CDR1 SGHTA and CDR2 FQGNSA. CDR3 residues: CASSLSLSGGDQETQYF. The DNA for the CDR3 is TGTGCCAGCAGTCTTAGCCTTAGCGGGGGGGATCAAGAGACCCAGTACTTC.

J is TRBJ2-7 and V is TRBV9, with 9 bases aligning to TRBD1. From germline, CDR1 is SGDLS and CDR2 YYNGEE. With V trimmed by 0 bases and J by 3 bases, 4 bases remained unmatched. The CDR3 sequence is 15 residues long. The CDR3 is CASSVGGQGFYEQYF. For the CDR3, the DNA is TGTGCCAGCAGCGTAGGGGGACAGGGTTTCTACGAGCAGTACTTC.

This sequence joins TRBV2 and TRBJ1-3, with unresolved D. The CDR3 consists of 15 residues. The germline gives CDR1 SNHLY, CDR2 FYNNEI. V shed 3 bases and J shed 0 bases, with 9 bases lying between them. The CDR3, as DNA: TGTGCCAGCAGTGAGTCGGGAGGCTCTGGAAACACCATATATTTT. Translation gives CASSESGGSGNTIYF.

J is TRBJ2-1 and V is TRBV12-3 or TRBV12-4; maybe TRBD2 (6 bases). This CDR3 comprises 13 residues. V lost 5 bases to trimming and J lost 10 bases, with 15 bases between them. The CDR3 DNA sequence: TGTGCCAGCAGTCCCCGGGACGGGAGAGAGCAGTTCTTC. Residues: CASSPRDGREQFF.

This sequence joins TRBV7-3 and TRBJ1-1, with TRBD1 identical over 8 bases. This CDR3 is 14 amino acids long. Germline trimming cut 5 bases from V and 1 base from J; bases unmatched to any gene: 3. Germline loops: CDR1 SGHTA, CDR2 FQGTGA. CDR3 in amino acids: CASSITGGNTEAFF. The CDR3, as DNA: TGTGCCAGCAGCATTACAGGGGGGAACACTGAAGCTTTCTTT.

This chain uses TRBV24-1 with TRBJ2-3, with 8 bases fitting TRBD2. The trim removed 2 bases at V and 3 bases at J, leaving 12 bases unmatched. Germline CDR1 and CDR2: KGHDR and SFDVKD. The CDR3 totals 18 residues. The CDR3 bases are TGTGCCACCAGTGATTCGCGCCACGGCGGGGGGTTAACAGATACGCAGTATTTT. Residues: CATSDSRHGGGLTDTQYF.

The V call is TRBV19, the J call TRBJ1-1; D is unresolved. The CDR3 is 17 residues long. Between the trimmed V and J ends, which lost 1 base and 0 bases, there was a span of 15 bases. Germline assignment: CDR1 LNHDA and CDR2 SQIVND (reference sequence). The CDR3 region is CASSIVSQAVMNTEAFF. The CDR3 DNA sequence: TGTGCCAGTAGTATAGTATCCCAGGCAGTGATGAACACTGAAGCTTTCTTT.